Here is one T cell receptor beta chain with its context. Its antigen is as yet unknown. For the second PCR, which ran for about 7 to 11 cycles, a sample-barcoded 5' primer and a J-beta primer mix were used. Template switching added a 12-random-nucleotide identifier to every cDNA molecule. MiXCR, run by TCRdb on the 5' RACE reads, gives a single entry per CDR3 protein. The sample comprises about 780,000 distinct CDR3 sequences, 46% of which are singletons, and 15% to 20% rests with the top ten. These data originate in a study of blood T cells in healthy people across ages. Study-wide points: Expanded clonotype shifts may have been confounded, as the donors had an unknown CMV status. In these data, TCR beta diversity tracked strongly with naive T cell percentage.

Germline V gene lookup returns CDR1 DFQATT and CDR2 SNEGSKA (reference sequence). The CDR3 extends over 12 amino acids. The rearrangement links TRBV20-1 to TRBJ1-4; tentatively, D is TRBD1 (5 bases). The sample taken for sequencing was blood. The sequence was collected from a man aged 80 or over in good health. CDR3 in DNA: TGCAGCCCAGCGGGGCTTGGAGAAAAACTGTTTTTT. Translation: CSPAGLGEKLFF.